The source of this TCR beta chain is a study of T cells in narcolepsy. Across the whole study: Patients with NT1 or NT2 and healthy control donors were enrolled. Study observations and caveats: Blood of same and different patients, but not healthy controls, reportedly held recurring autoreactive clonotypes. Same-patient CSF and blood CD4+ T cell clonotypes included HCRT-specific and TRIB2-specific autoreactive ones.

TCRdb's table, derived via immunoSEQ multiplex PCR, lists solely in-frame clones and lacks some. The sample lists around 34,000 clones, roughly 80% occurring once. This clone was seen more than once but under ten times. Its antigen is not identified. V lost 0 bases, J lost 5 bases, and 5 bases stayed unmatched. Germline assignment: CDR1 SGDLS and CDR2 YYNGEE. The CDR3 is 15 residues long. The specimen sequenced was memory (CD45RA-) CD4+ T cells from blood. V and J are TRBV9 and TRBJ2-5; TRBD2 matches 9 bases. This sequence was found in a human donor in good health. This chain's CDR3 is CASSVGGLAGETQYF. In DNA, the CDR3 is TGTGCCAGCAGCGTAGGGGGACTAGCTGGGGAGACCCAGTACTTC.